Shown below are 9 T cell receptor beta chains from a single sample sequenced in a study of T cells in Graves' hyperthyroidism and ophthalmopathy. Template material for amplifying TCR beta CDR3 regions consisted of RNA transcripts. A first-round RT-PCR of the TCR CDR3 used the HTBI primer set. MiXCR, applied by TCRdb to the multiplex PCR reads, yields one record per CDR3 protein. The table includes 500,000 to 600,000 distinct CDR3 sequences, approximately 20% detected once. Sequences were obtained from blood. The receptor source for this set is a man between 40 and 49 years old with Graves' ophthalmopathy.

This clonotype appeared many times. The chain is built from TRBV6-2 or TRBV6-3 and TRBJ2-7, with 8 bases aligning to TRBD1. This CDR3 contains 13 residues. CDR1 is MNHEY and CDR2 is SVGEGT in the germline V gene. With 6 bases clipped from V and 4 bases from J, the junction kept 5 bases outside the gene matches. In DNA, the CDR3 is TGTGCCAGCAGATGGACAGGGCAGTACGAGCAGTACTTC. This gives the protein CASRWTGQYEQYF.

This clonotype was observed a handful of times. The gene calls are TRBV6-1 and TRBJ1-5; unclear D gene. This CDR3 comprises 17 residues. The V end lost 1 base, the J end lost 7 bases, and 20 bases lay between the germline ends. Germline V lookup: CDR1 MNHNS, CDR2 SASEGT. Here the CDR3 reads CASSEERNSRPAQPQHF. The DNA for the CDR3 is TGTGCCAGCAGTGAAGAGAGGAACAGCAGGCCTGCCCAGCCCCAGCATTTT.

The gene calls are TRBV28 and TRBJ2-3; tentatively, D is TRBD2 (6 bases). The CDR3 extends over 14 amino acids. The V gene's germline CDR1 is MDHEN and CDR2 SYDVKM. V lost 7 bases and J lost 2, with 13 bases in between. The CDR3: CASIPGGFTDTQYF. Written as DNA, the CDR3 is TGTGCCAGCATCCCCGGGGGATTCACAGATACGCAGTATTTT.

The chain couples TRBV18 to TRBJ1-2; TRBD1 matches 9 bases. In germline, CDR1 is KGHSH, CDR2 LQKENI. With V trimmed by 1 base and J by 6 bases, 12 bases remained unmatched. The CDR3 sequence is 17 residues long. CDR3 loop: CASSPLGQGPRLHGYTF. CDR3 DNA: TGTGCCAGCTCACCACTTGGACAGGGGCCTCGTTTGCATGGCTACACCTTC.

The table lists this clonotype with a few counts. This chain uses TRBV7-8 with TRBJ1-2, with no clear D. The CDR3 totals 12 residues. V lost 2 bases and J lost 1, with 2 bases in between. Germline V CDR1 and CDR2: SGHVS, FQNEAQ. The CDR3 spells CASSLFNYGYTF. CDR3 bases: TGTGCCAGCAGCTTATTTAACTATGGCTACACCTTC.

This clonotype was recorded at least ten times. The chain employs TRBV7-3 and TRBJ2-2; 7 bases are a match to TRBD1. CDR1 and CDR2 (germline): SGHTA, FQGTGA. The CDR3 loop spans 15 amino acids. V lost 2 bases to trimming and J lost 6 bases; unmatched junction nucleotides: 6. The CDR3 DNA sequence: TGTGCCAGCAGCTTATACAGGGGCATCGCCGGGGAGCTGTTTTTT. Its protein is CASSLYRGIAGELFF.

The V call is TRBV18, the J call TRBJ2-4; the D is unclear. From germline, CDR1 is KGHSH and CDR2 LQKENI. The length of the CDR3 is 18 residues. V gave up 5 bases and J gave up 1 base, with 21 bases separating them. This CDR3 reads CASSSLTSLVGAKNIQYF. In DNA, the CDR3 is TGTGCCAGCTCATCGTTGACCTCCCTAGTTGGGGCCAAAAACATTCAGTACTTC.

The chain joins TRBV7-9 to TRBJ1-2; 8 nucleotides align to TRBD1. Unmatched junction bases numbered 4, after V lost 1 base and J lost 3 bases. This CDR3 region has 15 residues. Germline V lookup: CDR1 SEHNR, CDR2 FQNEAQ (reference sequence). The CDR3 DNA is TGTGCCAGCAGCTTAGTGGGACAGGCGGACTATGGCTACACCTTC. Translated: CASSLVGQADYGYTF.

This clonotype was counted many times. The genes are TRBV2 and TRBJ2-2; 11 bases are shared with TRBD1. The CDR3 is 15 amino acids. The trim removed 6 bases at V and 5 bases at J, leaving 5 bases unmatched. Germline CDR1 is SNHLY and CDR2 is FYNNEI. CDR3: CASSGDRGATGELFF. The CDR3 nucleotides read TGTGCCAGCAGCGGGGACAGGGGGGCGACCGGGGAGCTGTTTTTT.